Below are 23 T cell receptor beta chains sequenced from a single sample in a study of T cells after yellow fever vaccination (dated by TCRdb to the late 2010s). The library was obtained by 5' RACE. The data were produced on an Illumina HiSeq 2500. In-frame beta chains were kept once TCRdb had trimmed the public reads at Q25 with fastp and called clones with MiXCR. Merged by CDR3 protein, the rows form single entries marked with the most common genes and DNA. In all, the sample holds a few hundred thousand distinct CDR3 sequences, and less than 8.5% of those were seen once. Of the sample, about 0.85% is held by the ten largest clones. The treatment or condition label, as the study defines it: live attenuated yellow fever vaccine strain. Sequencing was performed on CD4+ T cells sorted from PBMCs, taken 15 days after the yellow fever booster vaccination. The receptors originated from a man aged 25 to 45 who received the YFV17D yellow fever vaccine.

The chain couples TRBV5-6 to TRBJ2-2; 7 bases align to TRBD1. Germline assignment: CDR1 SGHDT and CDR2 YYEEEE. The CDR3 extends over 16 amino acids. The V and J ends lost 1 base and 1 base, in that order; junction bases with no gene match: 4. This chain's CDR3 is CASSLMDRKNTGELFF. CDR3 coding DNA: TGTGCCAGCAGCTTGATGGACAGGAAGAACACCGGGGAGCTGTTTTTT.

J is TRBJ1-4 and V is TRBV9; D unresolved. Germline V gives CDR1 SGDLS, CDR2 YYNGEE. V lost 3 bases, J lost 0 bases, and 3 bases lay in between. This CDR3 spans 13 amino acids. The CDR3 coding sequence is TGTGCCAGCAGCGGGGCAACTAATGAAAAACTGTTTTTT. Amino acids: CASSGATNEKLFF.

Comment on this clonotype: At one boundary the junction diverges from the germline segment, which might be a read error. As DNA, the CDR3 is TGTGCCGCCAGCACCTATAGCGGGGGGAACACCGGGGAGCTGTTTTTT. This translates into CAASTYSGGNTGELFF. J is TRBJ2-2 and V is TRBV15; 9 positions agree with TRBD2. The CDR3 is 16 residues long. Germline-derived CDR1 and CDR2 are LNHNV and YYDKDF (reference sequence).

The V gene is TRBV5-1, the J gene TRBJ2-5; 10 bases are shared with TRBD2. The germline V gene encodes CDR1 SGHRS and CDR2 YFSETQ. The CDR3 spans 16 residues. The J segment lost 5 bases and the V segment lost 2 bases, leaving 9 bases of the junction unmatched. In DNA, the CDR3 is TGCGCCAGCAGCTTCCTGAGCGGGAGGGCCGGCGAGACCCAGTACTTC. This codes for CASSFLSGRAGETQYF.

The chain is built from TRBV28 and TRBJ1-2; D not certain. Germline CDR1 and CDR2: MDHEN and SYDVKM. The CDR3 has 14 residues. Trimming took off 4 bases at V and 2 bases at J, with 11 bases between the two ends. The CDR3 region has the DNA TGTGCCAGCAGTTCCCCTTCTAACAACTATGGCTACACCTTC. Translated, it gives CASSSPSNNYGYTF.

The chain links TRBV29-1 to TRBJ1-3; D perhaps matches TRBD1 (6 bases). Trimming stripped 6 bases from V and 3 bases from J, with 12 bases between. In germline, CDR1 is SQVTM, CDR2 ANQGSEA. The length of the CDR3 is 13 residues. For the CDR3, the DNA is TGCAGCGTGGGAGTACAGGGTGGAAACACCATATATTTT. This translates into CSVGVQGGNTIYF. The full variable domain, rest sourced from reference TRBV29-1 and TRBJ1-3, is SAVISQKPSRDICQRGTSLTIQCQVDSQVTMMFWYRQQPGQSLTLIATANQGSEATYESGFVIDKFPISRPNLTFSTLTVSNMSPEDSSIYLCSVGVQGGNTIYFGEGSWLTVV.

This clonotype was seen a few times. The CDR3 region has the DNA TGCGCCAGCAGCTTGGCCGGTATAAGCTATGGCTACACCTTC. Its protein is CASSLAGISYGYTF. The chain combines TRBV5-1 with TRBJ1-2; D ambiguous. The CDR3 has 14 residues. Germline V gene data show CDR1 as SGHRS and CDR2 as YFSETQ. Trimming took 0 bases from V and 4 from J, leaving 10 bases between them.

This clonotype was observed many times. This sequence joins TRBV6-2 or TRBV6-3 and TRBJ2-7; tentatively, D is TRBD2 (5 bases). In germline, CDR1 is MNHEY, CDR2 SVGEGT. The CDR3 runs to 12 residues. The V end was cut by 2 bases, the J end by 7 bases, with 9 bases between. The CDR3 loop reads CASSYPPGEQYF. The DNA for the CDR3 is TGTGCCAGCAGTTACCCCCCGGGGGAGCAGTACTTC.

This clonotype was recorded at least ten times. The genes are TRBV9 and TRBJ2-5; D unclear. The CDR3 contains 13 residues. The V and J ends lost 1 base and 2 bases respectively, with 6 bases between them. The germline CDR1 and CDR2 sequences are SGDLS and YYNGEE. CDR3: CASSVSLQETQYF. The CDR3 region has the DNA TGTGCCAGCAGCGTATCACTACAAGAGACCCAGTACTTC.

There are a few counts of this clonotype. The chain combines TRBV7-8 with TRBJ1-5, with D possibly matching TRBD1 (6 bases). Trimming removed 1 base at V and 4 bases at J, with 14 bases between. Germline-derived CDR1 and CDR2 are SGHVS and FQNEAQ. CDR3 size: 16 residues. The CDR3 spells CASSLDSGGLNQPQHF. CDR3 coding DNA: TGTGCCAGCAGCTTAGATTCTGGGGGCCTTAATCAGCCCCAGCATTTT.

The V and J genes are TRBV29-1 and TRBJ2-7; possibly TRBD2 for D (7 bases). Germline V gene sequence: CDR1 SQVTM, CDR2 ANQGSEA. The CDR3 length is 14 residues. V gave up 7 bases and J gave up 4 bases, with 20 bases separating them. CDR3: CSAGAGDLIYEQYF. The CDR3 region has the DNA TGCAGCGCGGGGGCGGGGGACCTGATTTACGAGCAGTACTTC.

This clonotype was counted between two and nine times. The gene calls are TRBV9 and TRBJ2-7; maybe TRBD2 (6 bases). The germline V and J ends were trimmed by 2 bases and 0 bases, with 15 bases remaining between them. Per germline, CDR1 SGDLS and CDR2 YYNGEE. The CDR3 length is 16 residues. CDR3 nucleotides: TGTGCCAGCAGCGTTAGGATGCGGGGTGGCTCCTACGAGCAGTACTTC. Translation gives CASSVRMRGGSYEQYF.

This clonotype was picked up many times. The chain uses TRBV27 and TRBJ2-2; the D gene is possibly TRBD1 (7 bases). Germline CDR1 and CDR2: MNHEY and SMNVEV (reference sequence). Trimming left V 5 bases short and J 4 bases short, with 14 bases between. The CDR3 contains 15 residues. The CDR3 loop is CASSPRQGGTGELFF. CDR3 sequence (DNA): TGTGCCAGCAGTCCCCGACAGGGAGGCACCGGGGAGCTGTTTTTT.

The chain's CDR3 is CSVLAGVETQYF. CDR3 DNA sequence: TGCAGCGTACTAGCGGGAGTTGAGACCCAGTACTTC. This sequence joins TRBV29-1 and TRBJ2-5, with 11 bases identical to TRBD2. Per the germline V gene, CDR1 is SQVTM and CDR2 is ANQGSEA. The CDR3 runs 12 residues. Trimming removed 6 bases from V and 5 bases from J; junction bases left unmatched: 2.

This clonotype has more than one count but fewer than ten. The chain employs TRBV29-1 and TRBJ2-1; 12 positions agree with TRBD2. Losses at the gene ends were 6 bases for V and 1 base for J; bases not matched to a gene: 7. Per the germline V gene, CDR1 is SQVTM and CDR2 is ANQGSEA. The CDR3 extends over 16 amino acids. The chain's CDR3 is CSVRRTSGTSYNEQFF. CDR3 sequence (DNA): TGCAGCGTCCGTCGGACTAGCGGGACATCCTACAATGAGCAGTTCTTC.

This clonotype was seen only a few times. The chain uses TRBV5-1 and TRBJ2-2; possibly TRBD2 for D (6 bases). The CDR3 is made up of 14 amino acids. Germline V gene data show CDR1 as SGHRS and CDR2 as YFSETQ. V shed 0 bases and J shed 4 bases, with 7 bases lying between them. CDR3 loop: CASSLAAGTGELFF. For the CDR3, the DNA is TGCGCCAGCAGCTTGGCAGCGGGCACCGGGGAGCTGTTTTTT. The variable domain in full, with the rest retrieved from reference TRBV5-1 and TRBJ2-2, is KAGVTQTPRYLIKTRGQQVTLSCSPISGHRSVSWYQQTPGQGLQFLFEYFSETQRNKGNFPGRFSGRQFSNSRSEMNVSTLELGDSALYLCASSLAAGTGELFFGEGSRLTVL.

This clonotype was counted a few times. The chain employs TRBV10-3 and TRBJ2-7, with TRBD1 identical over 9 bases. J lost 2 bases, V lost 4 bases, and 3 bases had no gene match. This CDR3 contains 14 residues. The germline V gene has CDR1 ENHRY and CDR2 SYGVKD. As DNA, the CDR3 is TGTGCCATCAGTGTGGGACAGGGCGCCTACGAGCAGTACTTC. Protein sequence: CAISVGQGAYEQYF.

The CDR3 DNA reads TGTGCCATCAGTGAGTCAGGGGGACCGGGTCAGCCCCAGCATTTT. It yields the protein CAISESGGPGQPQHF. The chain is built from TRBV10-3 and TRBJ1-5; D is perhaps TRBD1 (6 bases). Trimming took off 0 bases at V and 6 bases at J, with 12 bases between the two ends. The CDR3 covers 15 residues. CDR1 and CDR2 from the germline V gene are ENHRY and SYGVKD.

This clonotype was counted a few times. This chain joins TRBV7-2 and TRBJ2-5; D ambiguous. From germline, CDR1 is SGHTA and CDR2 FQGNSA. The CDR3 length is 15 residues. Trimming shortened V by 5 bases and J by 5 bases, and 18 bases separated the two germline ends. The CDR3 DNA is TGTGCCAGCAGCCTAGTCAGACTCCAAGGGGAGACCCAGTACTTC. Its translation is CASSLVRLQGETQYF.

This clonotype occurred a few times. The chain is built from TRBV4-1 and TRBJ2-3; the D gene is possibly TRBD1 (5 bases). Trimming removed 4 bases from V and 6 bases from J, with 14 bases in between. This CDR3 comprises 14 residues. CDR1 is MGHRA, CDR2 YSYEKL, per germline. The CDR3 is CASSPYKGLDTQYF. The CDR3 nucleotides are TGCGCCAGCAGCCCGTACAAGGGGTTGGATACGCAGTATTTT.

This clonotype was counted ten times or more. This sequence joins TRBV21-1 and TRBJ2-7; no check of the table's D call, TRBD2, against the DNA was made. TRBV21-1 is an annotated pseudogene. The CDR3 is 16 amino acids. DNA of the CDR3: TGTGCCAGCAGCAAAGTAATAGGGACTACGACCCTAAGTGCGTACTTC. Its translation: CASSKVIGTTTLSAYF.

This clonotype was detected a few times. The chain employs TRBV20-1 and TRBJ2-3; D possibly matches TRBD1 or TRBD2 (6 bases each). The length of the CDR3 is 11 residues. Germline V gives CDR1 DFQATT, CDR2 SNEGSKA (reference sequence). V lost 6 bases, J lost 6 bases, and 10 bases lay in between. This chain's CDR3 is CSAGGADTQYF. Written as DNA, the CDR3 is TGCAGTGCGGGGGGCGCGGATACGCAGTATTTT.

The V and J genes are TRBV5-4 and TRBJ2-5; TRBD2 matches 9 bases. The germline V gene encodes CDR1 SGHNT and CDR2 YYREEE (reference sequence). This CDR3 is built from 16 residues. V shed 3 bases, J shed 5 bases, and the junction held 11 bases outside the gene matches. DNA of the CDR3: TGTGCCAGCAGCTCTAGACTCCTGGCGGGAGGGGAGACCCAGTACTTC. This gives the protein CASSSRLLAGGETQYF.